The present T cell receptor (beta chain) was sequenced within a study of cytomegalovirus exposure and HLA in healthy donors. PCR was performed using 60 Vbeta and 13 Jbeta primers. Clones were read by immunoSEQ multiplex PCR, and TCRdb kept only the in-frame ones, dropping some. The data show approximately 200,000 clones, about four fifths seen once. Germline loops: CDR1 SEHNR, CDR2 FQNEAQ (reference sequence). The length of the CDR3 is 16 residues. With 2 bases removed from V and 5 bases from J, the gap between germline ends came to 17 bases. This chain uses TRBV7-9 with TRBJ2-3; D might be TRBD2 (5 bases). The sample was PBMCs. The receptor was isolated from a boy between 2 and 15 years old in good health and CMV-seronegative. The CDR3 bases are TGTGCCAGCAGCTTACTGTCGTTAGCGCTTCGAGATACGCAGTATTTT. Its translation is CASSLLSLALRDTQYF.